This T cell receptor (beta chain) was captured by sequencing in a study of cytomegalovirus exposure and HLA in healthy donors. Researchers ran the PCR with 60 Vbeta and 13 Jbeta primers. Repertoires were generated with immunoSEQ multiplex PCR, while TCRdb's copy carries only in-frame clones and drops some. The table includes around 140,000 clones, more than 75% detected once. Germline CDR1 is SGHNT and CDR2 is YYREEE (reference sequence). Germline trimming cut 4 bases from V and 8 bases from J; bases unmatched to any gene: 11. This CDR3 is built from 15 residues. The clonotype originates from a female donor in good health and CMV-seronegative. The sequenced material came from PBMCs. The chain uses TRBV5-4 and TRBJ1-4; 7 bases map to TRBD1. CDR3 loop: CASSPTGEVGEKLFF. The CDR3 DNA sequence: TGTGCCAGCAGCCCCACAGGGGAAGTTGGAGAAAAACTGTTTTTT.